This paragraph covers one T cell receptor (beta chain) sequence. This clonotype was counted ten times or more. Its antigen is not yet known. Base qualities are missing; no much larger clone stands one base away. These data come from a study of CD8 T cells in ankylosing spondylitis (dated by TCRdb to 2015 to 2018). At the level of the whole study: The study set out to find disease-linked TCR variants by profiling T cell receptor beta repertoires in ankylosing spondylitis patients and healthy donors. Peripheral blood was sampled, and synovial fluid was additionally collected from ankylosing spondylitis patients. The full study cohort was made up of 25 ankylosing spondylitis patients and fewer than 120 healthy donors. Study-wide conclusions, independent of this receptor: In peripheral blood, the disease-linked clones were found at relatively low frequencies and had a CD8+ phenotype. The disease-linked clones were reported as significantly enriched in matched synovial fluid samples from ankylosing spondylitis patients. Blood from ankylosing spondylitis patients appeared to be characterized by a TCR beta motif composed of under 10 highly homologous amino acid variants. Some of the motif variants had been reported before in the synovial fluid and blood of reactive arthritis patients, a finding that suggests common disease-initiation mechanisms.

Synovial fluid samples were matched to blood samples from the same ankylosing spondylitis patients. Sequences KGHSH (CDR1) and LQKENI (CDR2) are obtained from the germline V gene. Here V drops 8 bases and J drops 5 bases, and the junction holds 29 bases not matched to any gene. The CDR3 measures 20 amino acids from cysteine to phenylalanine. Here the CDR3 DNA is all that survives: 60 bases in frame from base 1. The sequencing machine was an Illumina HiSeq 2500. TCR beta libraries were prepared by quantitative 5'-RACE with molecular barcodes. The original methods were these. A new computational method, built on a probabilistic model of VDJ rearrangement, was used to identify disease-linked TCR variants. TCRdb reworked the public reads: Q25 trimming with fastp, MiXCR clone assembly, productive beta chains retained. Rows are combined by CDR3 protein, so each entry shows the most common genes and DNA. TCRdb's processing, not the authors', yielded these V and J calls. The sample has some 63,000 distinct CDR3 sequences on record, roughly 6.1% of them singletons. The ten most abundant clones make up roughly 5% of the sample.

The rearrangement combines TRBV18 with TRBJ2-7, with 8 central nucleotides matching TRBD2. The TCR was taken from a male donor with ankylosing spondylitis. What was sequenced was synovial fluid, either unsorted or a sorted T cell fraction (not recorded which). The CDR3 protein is CASRHIRKLRDKREWHEQYF. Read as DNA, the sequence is TGTGCCAGCCGTCATATCCGTAAGCTCAGGGACAAGCGGGAGTGGCACGAGCAGTACTTC. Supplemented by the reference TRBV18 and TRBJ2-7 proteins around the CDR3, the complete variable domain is NAGVMQNPRHLVRRRGQEARLRCSPMKGHSHVYWYRQLPEEGLKFMVYLQKENIIDESGMPKERFSAEFPKEGPSILRIQQVVRGDSAAYFCASRHIRKLRDKREWHEQYFGPGTRLTVT.